Reported below is one T cell receptor (beta chain). What it binds is not known. The PCR contained 60 Vbeta and 13 Jbeta primers. TCRdb's table, derived via immunoSEQ multiplex PCR, lists solely in-frame clones and lacks some. The top ten hold approximately 1.3% of the sample, which has under 200,000 clones, around four fifths seen once. The donors (healthy individuals) were bone marrow donors. The data were obtained in a study of cytomegalovirus exposure and HLA in healthy donors. J gave up 2 bases and V 4 bases, and 5 bases lay outside the gene matches. Germline CDR1 MNHNS, CDR2 SASEGT. The length of the CDR3 is 15 residues. Study results and limitations: Presence/absence analysis assumed near-uniform sequencing depth across donors.

The chain recombines TRBV6-1 with TRBJ2-7, with 10 bases that match TRBD1. The material sequenced was PBMCs. This TCR was sampled from a man aged 25 to 40 in good health and CMV-seronegative. This CDR3 reads CASSAGDRGPYEQYF. The CDR3 DNA reads TGTGCCAGCAGTGCCGGGGACAGGGGCCCCTACGAGCAGTACTTC.